This TCR beta chain was captured by sequencing in a study of Tregs in tolerant kidney transplant recipients. Findings and caveats of the study: Findings come from small patient numbers and require larger validation. Activated donor B cell expansion appeared to reveal the most relevant donor-specific TCRbeta repertoire.

CD4+CD25+CD127- Tregs, CD4+CD25- non-Tregs, CD4 and CD8 cells were sorted. Data came from immunoSEQ multiplex PCR; TCRdb stores just in-frame clones and leaves some out. Here the sample spans more than 90,000 clones, roughly nine tenths being singletons. Turning to this clone: The target antigen is unknown.

The CDR3 spans 15 residues. Germline CDR1 is MNHNY and CDR2 is SVGAGI (reference sequence). Trimming pared 4 bases from V and 5 bases from J, leaving 17 bases between. The clonotype was recovered from a human donor in good health. Input material: CD4+ T cells from blood. This chain links TRBV6-6 with TRBJ1-2; TRBD1 is a possible D gene (6 bases). The CDR3 is CASSSGQQTLYGYTF. The CDR3 DNA sequence: TGTGCCAGCAGTTCTGGACAGCAAACCTTATATGGCTACACCTTC.